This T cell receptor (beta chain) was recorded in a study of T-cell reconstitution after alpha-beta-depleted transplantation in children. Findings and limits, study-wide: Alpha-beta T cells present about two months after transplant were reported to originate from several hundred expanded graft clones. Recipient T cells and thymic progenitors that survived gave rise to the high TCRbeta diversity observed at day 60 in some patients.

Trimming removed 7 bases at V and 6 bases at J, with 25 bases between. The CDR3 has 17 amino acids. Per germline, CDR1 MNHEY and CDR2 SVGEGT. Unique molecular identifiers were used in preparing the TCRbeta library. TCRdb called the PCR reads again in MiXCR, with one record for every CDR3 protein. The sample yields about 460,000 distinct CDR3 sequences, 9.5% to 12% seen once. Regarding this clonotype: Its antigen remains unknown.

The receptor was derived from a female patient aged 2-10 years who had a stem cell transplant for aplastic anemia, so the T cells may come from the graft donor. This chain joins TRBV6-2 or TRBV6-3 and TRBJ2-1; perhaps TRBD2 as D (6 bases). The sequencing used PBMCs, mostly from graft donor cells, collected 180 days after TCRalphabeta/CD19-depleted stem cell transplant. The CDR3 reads CASNRRVEPIQGNEQFF. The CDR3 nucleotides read TGTGCCAGCAATCGGAGGGTCGAACCAATACAAGGCAATGAGCAGTTCTTC.